Listed below are T cell receptor beta chains from one sample, sequenced in a study of molecular identifiers for immune sequencing clone quantification. One entry per CDR3 protein, called by TCRdb with MiXCR from the PCR reads. The sample lists 250,000 to 350,000 distinct CDR3 sequences, roughly 23% occurring once. Sequenced: naive CD8+ T cells from blood, with Jurkat cell RNA spiked in. The source of these receptors is a human donor in good health. Some libraries in this study had Jurkat cell RNA spiked in. Both conserved end residues are part of each CDR3. The D gene is left open where the match is weak. Clone size is given for some rows only: seen once, a few or many times, or a class if the clone is expanded.

TRBV7-2	many	TRBJ2-7	TRBD1	TGTGCCAGCAGCCACCTTCCGGGACAGTCCTACGAGCAGTACTTC	CASSHLPGQSYEQYF
TRBV9	many	TRBJ1-3	-	TGTGCCAGCAGCTCCTCTGGGACTAACACCATATATTTT	CASSSSGTNTIYF
TRBV4-3	-	TRBJ1-5	-	TGCGCCAGCAGCCAAGTTCACCATAATCCTAGCGGCAATCAGCCCCAGCATTTT	CASSQVHHNPSGNQPQHF
TRBV25-1	many	TRBJ2-2	-	TGTGCCAGCAGCAACCGGGACACCTACACCGGGGAGCTGTTTTTT	CASSNRDTYTGELFF
TRBV7-9	-	TRBJ2-6	-	TGTGCCAGCAGCTTACAGGGCTGGGATGGGGCCAACGTCCTGACTTTC	CASSLQGWDGANVLTF
TRBV20-1	many	TRBJ2-7	-	TGCAGTGCTAGAAGTCTCGGGCAGGGCGTCCACGAGCAGTACTTC	CSARSLGQGVHEQYF
TRBV4-1	-	TRBJ2-7	-	TGCGCCAGCAGCGAGGCACCCTATAGCTCCTACGAGCAGTGCTTC	CASSEAPYSSYEQCF
TRBV4-3	-	TRBJ2-7	TRBD2	TGCGCCAGCAGCCAAAACCTAGCGGGAGGGCCGTACGAGCAGTACTTC	CASSQNLAGGPYEQYF
TRBV7-9	many	TRBJ2-3	-	TGTGCCAGCAGCTTGGAGTCTACCTATCTCACAGATACGCAGTATTTT	CASSLESTYLTDTQYF
TRBV27	-	TRBJ2-4	-	TGTGCCAGCAGTACGGGGCCCGCGGCAGCCAAAAACATTCAGTACTTC	CASSTGPAAAKNIQYF
TRBV5-1	-	TRBJ2-5	TRBD1	TGCGCCAGCAGCGTGGGACAGGGGGGCTTGGGAGCGACCCAGTACTTC	CASSVGQGGLGATQYF
TRBV28	many	TRBJ1-1	TRBD1	TGTGCCAGCAGTTTCGGTCGCAGGGGGTCTGACACTGAAGCTTTCTTT	CASSFGRRGSDTEAFF
TRBV20-1	-	TRBJ2-7	TRBD2	TGCGGTGCTACCGGGACTAGCGGCTACGAGCAGTACTTC	CGATGTSGYEQYF
TRBV13	many	TRBJ1-1	-	TGTGCCAGCAGCATACAGGAAATGAACACTGAAGCTTTCTTT	CASSIQEMNTEAFF
TRBV6-5	many	TRBJ1-1	TRBD1	TGTGCCAGCAGTTACTGGGAGGGGGCGGACACTGAAGCTTTCTTT	CASSYWEGADTEAFF
TRBV29-1	many	TRBJ2-7	TRBD1	TGCAGCGTTGTTGGTAGGGGGACAGGGTTGGTCGAGCAGTACTTC	CSVVGRGTGLVEQYF
TRBV12-3/TRBV12-4	many	TRBJ1-3	TRBD1	TGTGCCAGCAGTTTAGGGACAGGGTTCTCTGGAAACACCATATATTTT	CASSLGTGFSGNTIYF
TRBV5-6	-	TRBJ2-7	-	TGTGCCAGCAGCGCGGGGCCGGGACAGTCCTACGAGCAGTACTTC	CASSAGPGQSYEQYF
TRBV28	once	TRBJ2-7	-	TGTGCCAGCAGTCCGTCCTACGAGCAGTGCTTC	CASSPSYEQCF
TRBV10-2	many	TRBJ1-5	-	TGCGCCAGCAGTGAGTCTCGGGGGGCGGTGTATCAGCCCCAGCATTTT	CASSESRGAVYQPQHF
TRBV28	-	TRBJ2-5	-	TGTGCCAGCAGCCCGTCCGAGACCCAGTACTTC	CASSPSETQYF
TRBV6-2/TRBV6-3	-	TRBJ2-7	TRBD2	TGTGCCAGCAGTTACCCCCCCGGGACTACTTCCTACGAGCAGTACTTC	CASSYPPGTTSYEQYF
TRBV27	-	TRBJ1-2	-	TGTGCCAGCAGTCAAGCCGGGACATATGGCTACACCTTC	CASSQAGTYGYTF
TRBV14	many	TRBJ2-2	TRBD2	TGTGCCAGCACCACGGGACTAGCGGGCACCGGGGAGCTGTTTTTT	CASTTGLAGTGELFF
TRBV7-9	few	TRBJ2-7	-	TGTGCCAGCAGCTTAGTCGGGCCTGAGCAGTACTTC	CASSLVGPEQYF
TRBV5-6	-	TRBJ2-5	TRBD1	TGTGCCAGCAGCTACGACAGGGACCAAGAGACCCAGTACTTC	CASSYDRDQETQYF
TRBV12-3/TRBV12-4	many	TRBJ2-7	-	TGTGCCAGCAGTGCGTTCTTGGGGACGTACTCCTACGAGCAGTACTTC	CASSAFLGTYSYEQYF
TRBV19	many	TRBJ2-1	-	TGTGCCAGTAGTATCACCGGGGCGGGTGAGCAGTTCTTC	CASSITGAGEQFF
TRBV5-6	many	TRBJ2-3	TRBD2	TGTGCCAGCAGCTTTAGCGGGAGGGGTGATACGCAGTATTTT	CASSFSGRGDTQYF